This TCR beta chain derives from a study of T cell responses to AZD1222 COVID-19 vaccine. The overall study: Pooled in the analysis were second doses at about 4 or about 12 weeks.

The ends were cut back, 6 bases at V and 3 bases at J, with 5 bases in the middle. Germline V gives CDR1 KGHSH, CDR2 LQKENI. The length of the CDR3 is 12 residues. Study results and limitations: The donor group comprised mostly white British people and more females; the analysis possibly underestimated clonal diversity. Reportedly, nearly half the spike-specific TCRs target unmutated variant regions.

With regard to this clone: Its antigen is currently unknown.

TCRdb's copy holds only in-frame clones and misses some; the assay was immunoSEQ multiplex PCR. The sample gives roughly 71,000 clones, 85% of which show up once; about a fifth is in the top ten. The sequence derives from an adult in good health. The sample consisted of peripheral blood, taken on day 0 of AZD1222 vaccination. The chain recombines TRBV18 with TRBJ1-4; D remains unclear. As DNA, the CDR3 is TGTGCCAGCTCGCAGTCTAATGAAAAACTGTTTTTT. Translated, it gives CASSQSNEKLFF.